Listed below are T cell receptor beta chains from one sample, sequenced in a study of T cell repertoires in cytomegalovirus infection. Via MiXCR, TCRdb re-called the reads, giving one row per CDR3 protein. In the table there are under 250,000 distinct CDR3 sequences, approximately 7% of which are singletons. Material for sequencing was PBMCs. The receptors come from a human donor in good health (CMV status not recorded). Some clones in this sample may be carry-over from other donors' samples. Both conserved end residues are part of each CDR3. The D gene is left open where the match is weak. Not all rows give a size; the values are once, few, many and, for expanded clones, a class.

J gene,D gene,clone size,V gene,CDR3 DNA,CDR3 protein
TRBJ1-1,.,.,TRBV2,TGTGCCAGCACTAAGGACGAGTTGAACACTGAAGCTTTCTTT,CASTKDELNTEAFF
TRBJ1-3,.,many,TRBV7-2,TGTGCCAGCACCATTAAGGAGTGGGTGGCTGGAAACACCATATATTTT,CASTIKEWVAGNTIYF
TRBJ1-2,TRBD1,many,TRBV28,TGTGCCAGCAGTTTGGAGGGGGCGCAAGGCTACACCTTC,CASSLEGAQGYTF
TRBJ1-2,TRBD1,many,TRBV7-2,TGTGCCAGCACCCCGACAGGGATTAACTATGGCTACACCTTC,CASTPTGINYGYTF
TRBJ2-4,.,.,TRBV9,TGTGCCAGCAGCCCCACAGGGATTAGCGACATTCAGTACTTC,CASSPTGISDIQYF
TRBJ1-1,TRBD1,many,TRBV6-1,TGTGCCAGCAGTTGGCCCGGGACAGAGAACACTGAAGCTTTCTTT,CASSWPGTENTEAFF
TRBJ1-3,.,many,TRBV6-2/TRBV6-3,TGTGCCAGCAAAGAGATCATGCAAGCAAACACCATATATTTT,CASKEIMQANTIYF
TRBJ1-1,.,many,TRBV29-1,TGCAGCGTTGCCAGGGAGAACACTGAAGCTTTCTTT,CSVARENTEAFF
TRBJ2-5,.,many,TRBV6-2/TRBV6-3,TGTGCCAGCAGTTACTCGACCCGGCAAGAGACCCAGTACTTC,CASSYSTRQETQYF
TRBJ1-2,TRBD1,many,TRBV6-2/TRBV6-3,TGTGCCAGCAGTTACTCAGGGGGCGTTGGCTACACCTTC,CASSYSGGVGYTF
TRBJ1-1,.,many,TRBV19,TGTGCCAGTACCAAAACATCCGGGACACGAACTGAAGCTTTCTTT,CASTKTSGTRTEAFF
TRBJ2-3,.,many,TRBV7-2,TGTGCCAGCAGCTTAGCGTCGTTCCGCACAGATACGCAGTATTTT,CASSLASFRTDTQYF
TRBJ1-2,.,.,TRBV29-1,TGCAGCGTTGACGGGGGCGGAGCCTGGGGCTACACCTTC,CSVDGGGAWGYTF
TRBJ1-6,TRBD1,few,TRBV7-9,TGTGCCAGCAGGCGACAGGGGGCAGGTTCACCCCTCCACTTT,CASRRQGAGSPLHF
TRBJ1-4,.,many,TRBV15,TGTGCCACCAGCAGAGAGGCAAGAGTAGGGAATGAAAAACTGTTTTTT,CATSREARVGNEKLFF
TRBJ2-3,TRBD2,many,TRBV11-3,TGTGCCAGCAGCTTGGACGGGGGGGCCGGCACAGATACGCAGTATTTT,CASSLDGGAGTDTQYF
TRBJ1-4,.,many,TRBV7-2,TGTGCCAGCAGCCCCGACCTTGCAACTAATGAAAAACTGTTTTTT,CASSPDLATNEKLFF
TRBJ1-5,.,many,TRBV12-3/TRBV12-4,TGTGCCAGCAGTTTAAAGGGTCAGCCCCAGCATTTT,CASSLKGQPQHF
TRBJ2-3,.,many,TRBV11-3,TGTGCCAGCAGCTTAGGAGGGCGGGGAGGCACAGATACGCAGTATTTT,CASSLGGRGGTDTQYF
TRBJ1-1,.,many,TRBV20-1,TGCAGTGCTCTACGGGCAGTCGGGAACACTGAAGCTTTCTTT,CSALRAVGNTEAFF
TRBJ1-1,.,many,TRBV5-1,TGCGCCAGCAGCTTGACTGACAGACGAAGGGGCACTGAAGCTTTCTTT,CASSLTDRRRGTEAFF
TRBJ1-5,.,many,TRBV2,TGTGCCAGCAGTGAGGGGGCAGGGGGCAATCAGCCCCAGCATTTT,CASSEGAGGNQPQHF
TRBJ2-1,.,many,TRBV7-8,TGTGCCAGCAGCTTAGCGTCAGCCAACTTCGATGAGCAGTTCTTC,CASSLASANFDEQFF
TRBJ1-2,TRBD1,many,TRBV2,TGTGCCAGCAGCAATACTCCGGGACAGGGTATAACTAACTATGGCTACACCTTC,CASSNTPGQGITNYGYTF
TRBJ1-2,.,many,TRBV29-1,TGCAGCGTTGAGGCGGCAGTTAACTATGGCTACACCTTC,CSVEAAVNYGYTF
TRBJ1-2,.,many,TRBV20-1,TGCAGTGCTAGATACAGAAACTATGGCTACACCTTC,CSARYRNYGYTF
TRBJ1-2,TRBD1,few,TRBV4-2,TGTGCCAGCAGCCAGGACAGGGGGTCCGGAGGCTACACCTTC,CASSQDRGSGGYTF
TRBJ2-7,.,many,TRBV5-1,TGCGCCAGCAGCTTTTTGAGGGGTTCGGGCGACGAGCAGTACTTC,CASSFLRGSGDEQYF